This T cell receptor beta chain comes out of a study of T cells in Graves' hyperthyroidism and ophthalmopathy. Study-wide results and limits: The blood repertoire included most of the expanded thyroid clonotypes above 0.001.

This clonotype was recorded at least ten times. Antigen: not known. Regions amplified from RNA transcripts were the TCR beta CDR3 regions. Carried out on the TCR CDR3, a first-round RT-PCR used the HTBI primer set. TCRdb ran MiXCR on the multiplex PCR reads and lists one entry per CDR3 protein. The sample has roughly 500,000 distinct CDR3 sequences, about 43% seen once. The V gene lost 2 bases and the J gene lost 2 bases, with 9 bases spanning the gap. Germline values: CDR1 SNHLY, CDR2 FYNNEI. CDR3 size: 14 residues. The sample comprised peripheral blood or thyroid tissue (not recorded which). The chain carries TRBV2 and TRBJ1-2; the D gene is possibly TRBD1 (6 bases). The source is an adult woman with Graves' disease, either hyperthyroidism or ophthalmopathy (not recorded which). CDR3 protein: CASSEITGNYGYTF. CDR3 in DNA: TGTGCCAGCAGTGAAATAACAGGGAACTATGGCTACACCTTC.